This is a list of T cell receptor beta chains from one sample in a study of cytomegalovirus exposure and HLA in healthy donors. Assay: immunoSEQ multiplex PCR; the TCRdb copy retains only in-frame clones and omits some. The sample has approximately 200,000 clones, about 90% seen once; the top ten hold 2.5% to 3.5%. Sequenced input: PBMCs. The receptors derive from a woman younger than 35 in good health and CMV-seronegative. Both conserved end residues are part of each CDR3. D genes are given only for firm matches. The size entry is marked missing in some rows and otherwise reads once, few, many or a size class.

clone_size	v_call	d_call	j_call	cdr3_nt	cdr3_aa
-	TRBV6-1	-	TRBJ2-1	TGTGCCAGCAGTGCTAATGTTGGCGGGACGTGGGACAATGAGCAGTTCTTC	CASSANVGGTWDNEQFF
-	TRBV7-9	TRBD2	TRBJ2-7	TGTGCCAGCAGCTCCGTTCCTAGCGGCTCCTACGAGCAGTACTTC	CASSSVPSGSYEQYF
-	TRBV11-1	-	TRBJ2-3	TGTGCCAGCAGAACTCGCACCACAGATACGCAGTATTTT	CASRTRTTDTQYF
-	TRBV28	TRBD1	TRBJ2-2	TGTGCCAGCAGCACAGGGGACACCGGGGAGCTGTTTTTT	CASSTGDTGELFF
-	TRBV23-1	TRBD1	TRBJ1-2	TGCGCCAGCAGTCAATCCGGGACAGGGGCCTATGGCTACACCTTC	CASSQSGTGAYGYTF
-	TRBV5-4	-	TRBJ1-1	TGTGCCAGCAGCCCAGGGGACACTGAAGCTTTCTTT	CASSPGDTEAFF
-	TRBV9	-	TRBJ2-5	TGTGCCAGCAGCACCGGGACTCGGAGGCAAGAGACCCAGTACTTC	CASSTGTRRQETQYF
-	TRBV25-1	-	TRBJ1-1	TGTGCCAGCAGTGATAATCGGGCACAGGGCGAAGCTTTCTTT	CASSDNRAQGEAFF
-	TRBV9	TRBD1	TRBJ2-1	TGTGCCAGCAGCGCCGGGACAGGGGGCGTGAATGAGCAGTTCTTC	CASSAGTGGVNEQFF
-	TRBV2	-	TRBJ2-7	TGTGCCAGCAGACAGGACGGCGCCTCCTACGAGCAGTACTTC	CASRQDGASYEQYF
once	TRBV28	TRBD1	TRBJ2-2	TGTGCCACCAGACAGGGGAACACCGGGGAGCTGTTTTTT	CATRQGNTGELFF
-	TRBV5-1	TRBD1	TRBJ1-1	TGCGCCAGCAGCTTGAAAAGGGGGCCCCCCGACACTGAAGCTTTCTTT	CASSLKRGPPDTEAFF
-	TRBV6-5	-	TRBJ2-1	TGTGCCAGCAGTTACTCGACAGGTCTCTACAATGAGCAGTTCTTC	CASSYSTGLYNEQFF
-	TRBV5-5	-	TRBJ1-2	TGTGCCAGCAGCTTGTCAAACTATGGCTACACCTTC	CASSLSNYGYTF
-	TRBV7-8	TRBD2	TRBJ2-3	TGTGCCAGCAGCTCCAGCGTTCCGGGACTAGCGGGAGGGACTTCTAGCACAGATACGCAGTATTTT	CASSSSVPGLAGGTSSTDTQYF
-	TRBV11-2	-	TRBJ1-2	TGTGCCAGCAGCTTAGTCGGGGGGGGCTACACCTTC	CASSLVGGGYTF
-	TRBV2	TRBD1	TRBJ2-7	TGTGCCAGCAAGGCGACAGGGAGAGCCTCCTACGAGCAGTACTTC	CASKATGRASYEQYF
-	TRBV27	-	TRBJ2-3	TGTGCCAGCAGTTTAAATAGTTTCGCGGAGACCACAGATACGCAGTATTTT	CASSLNSFAETTDTQYF
few	TRBV5-1	TRBD2	TRBJ2-1	TGCGCCAGCAGCACCGGGACTAGCGGAAACAATGAGCAGTTCTTC	CASSTGTSGNNEQFF
-	TRBV1	-	TRBJ2-6	TGCACCAGCAGCCAAGATCAGGAGACAGGCCAGTCTGGGGCCAACGTCCTGACTTTC	CTSSQDQETGQSGANVLTF
-	TRBV5-1	TRBD1	TRBJ1-1	TGCGCCAGCAGCCCAGGGACAGGGGAGGAAGCTTTCTTT	CASSPGTGEEAFF
-	TRBV29-1	-	TRBJ1-3	TGCAGCGTTGCAGGGGCCCACTACTCTGGAAACACCATATATTTT	CSVAGAHYSGNTIYF
few	TRBV4-2	TRBD2	TRBJ2-3	TGTGCCAGCAGCCAAGGGGCTAGCGGGCCAGATACGCAGTATTTT	CASSQGASGPDTQYF
-	TRBV27	TRBD1	TRBJ2-1	TGTGCCAGCAGTTTAAATCCGGGACAGGGGGCGGATGAGCAGTTCTTC	CASSLNPGQGADEQFF
-	TRBV7-2	-	TRBJ2-5	TGTGCCAGCAGCCCCGTTAACGAGTTGACCCAGTACTTC	CASSPVNELTQYF
-	TRBV14	-	TRBJ2-7	TGTGCCAGCAGCCCTAGTTTCATAGGCGAGCAGTACTTC	CASSPSFIGEQYF
-	TRBV6-5	TRBD2	TRBJ2-7	TGTGCCAGCAGTTACGATTCTAGCGGGAGCGAGCAGTACTTC	CASSYDSSGSEQYF
-	TRBV11-3	-	TRBJ2-2	TGTGCCAGCAGCGCCTATAACACCGGGGAGCTGTTTTTT	CASSAYNTGELFF
-	TRBV19	TRBD1	TRBJ2-7	TGTGCCAGTAGTATGGGAGACAGGGGTGTCTTCGAGCAGTACTTC	CASSMGDRGVFEQYF
-	TRBV9	-	TRBJ2-3	TGTGCCAGCAGCGAATTAGATTATACGCAGTATTTT	CASSELDYTQYF
-	TRBV5-1	TRBD2	TRBJ2-2	TGCGCCAGCAGCCGGGGACTAGCGGGAGTATACGGGGAGCTGTTTTTT	CASSRGLAGVYGELFF
-	TRBV28	TRBD1	TRBJ1-1	TGTGCCAGCAGTTTCCAAATCGGGGCTGGGACAGGGGCCGCCGACACTGAAGCTTTCTTT	CASSFQIGAGTGAADTEAFF
-	TRBV7-2	TRBD2	TRBJ2-2	TGTGCCAGCAGCCCGATTAGCGGGAGTACGGGGGAGCTGTTTTTT	CASSPISGSTGELFF
-	TRBV6-1	TRBD2	TRBJ2-7	TGTGCCAGCAGTGACTTGGGAGGGAGACTAGCGAGGGGCGAGCAGTACTTC	CASSDLGGRLARGEQYF
-	TRBV7-9	-	TRBJ2-1	TGTGCCAGCAGCCTCGACATCAGCTCCTACAATGAGCAGTTCTTC	CASSLDISSYNEQFF
-	TRBV27	-	TRBJ2-1	TGTGCCAGCAGTACCCCGGGGGACCCTTACAATGAGCAGTTCTTC	CASSTPGDPYNEQFF
-	TRBV7-9	-	TRBJ1-1	TGTGCCAGCAGACCGAAGGAGGGAATGAACACTGAAGCTTTCTTT	CASRPKEGMNTEAFF
few	TRBV18	-	TRBJ2-7	TGTGCCAGCTCGCCCGGACTACCGTCCTACGAGCAGTACTTC	CASSPGLPSYEQYF
-	TRBV5-1	TRBD1	TRBJ2-3	TGCGCCAGCAGCGAAGGACAGGGGGCGCAAGATACGCAGTATTTT	CASSEGQGAQDTQYF
-	TRBV29-1	TRBD1	TRBJ1-2	TGCAGCGTTTCTTCGGACAGGGGTCACTATGGCTACACCTTC	CSVSSDRGHYGYTF
-	TRBV5-4	TRBD2	TRBJ2-3	TGTGCCAGCAGCGCCCTAGCGGGAGTCAAGTATTTT	CASSALAGVKYF
once	TRBV5-4	-	TRBJ2-7	TGTGCCAGCAGCTTGGACGGGGAGGAGCAGTACTTC	CASSLDGEEQYF
-	TRBV11-3	-	TRBJ2-7	TGTGCCAGCAGCGAAGGAGGGCACTCCTACGAGCAGTACTTC	CASSEGGHSYEQYF
-	TRBV5-6	-	TRBJ2-5	TGTGCCAGCAGCTTGGTACAGGGAGAGACCCAGTACTTC	CASSLVQGETQYF
-	TRBV18	TRBD1	TRBJ2-1	TGTGCCAGCTCACGGGACAGAAATGAGCAGTTCTTC	CASSRDRNEQFF
-	TRBV27	-	TRBJ2-7	TGTGCCAGCAGTTTATCCTCCGGGAGGGGGCCCTACGAGCAGTACTTC	CASSLSSGRGPYEQYF
-	TRBV28	-	TRBJ2-7	TGTGCCAGCAGTGGGAAAAGGGAGTTAACTGGGCAGTACTTC	CASSGKRELTGQYF
-	TRBV6-1	-	TRBJ1-1	TGTGCCAGCAGTGAAATGGGAGGAGTCAGGAACACTGAAGCTTTCTTT	CASSEMGGVRNTEAFF
once	TRBV4-3	-	TRBJ2-7	TGCGCCAGCAGCCAGTACAGAACGGTTAGCTCCTACGAGCAGTACTTC	CASSQYRTVSSYEQYF
-	TRBV2	TRBD2	TRBJ2-7	TGTGCCAGCAGTAAAGCGGGAGGGGCCTACGAGCAGTACTTC	CASSKAGGAYEQYF
-	TRBV6-6	-	TRBJ2-1	TGTGCCAGCAGTAGGTTTCAGAGCGAATACAATGAGCAGTTCTTC	CASSRFQSEYNEQFF